This TCR beta chain was obtained from a study of blood T cell repertoires in COVID-19 (dated by TCRdb to between 2020 and 2021). Context from the whole study: Collaborator samples came from the United States, Italy and Spain and covered acute and convalescent phases of COVID-19. A de-identified subject ID, COVID-19 status, age in years and sex were almost always included in the sample metadata. Where available, HLA class I and class II types were taken from metadata supplied by the sample provider and were not determined by assay-based typing. Deeply sampled blood TCRbeta repertoires from subjects exposed to, actively infected with, or recovered from COVID-19 were included in the dataset. The samples were drawn from the first 160 participants of the ongoing ImmuneRACE study and from 950 to 1,500 subjects provided by 6 global collaborators. The prospective study material was composed of cDNA or gDNA derived from T cells, B-cell-depleted T cells, or PBMCs. The repertoires were made available in a free public database intended to serve as a resource for research on the immune response to SARS-CoV-2. Here is what the overall study found, with its caveats: Clinical and demographic metadata were provided uncurated, with the amount varying by source and participant.

TCRbeta CDR3 regions were amplified from genomic DNA by means of the immunoSEQ Assay, a bias-controlled multiplex PCR. The published analysis was carried out like this. The number of nucleated cells in each sample was estimated by amplification of reference gene primers within the assay. To quantify the absolute abundance of each unique TCRbeta CDR3 rearrangement, sequence reads were collapsed and filtered. Productive Simpson clonality was computed per sample as the square root of Simpson's diversity index over productive rearrangements. Entries here come from immuneACCESS through TCRdb and include only in-frame sequences with V and J called. Some clones fail to appear in such tables; in the studies checked, an unresolved V gene covers under half of the shortfall, and the cause of the remainder is unknown. The DNA was the basis for D and trimming; V, J and clone size are from that table. This sample comprises around 190,000 clones, roughly 86% of them detected only once. 1.5% to 2% of the sample lies in the top ten.

Each collaborating institution followed its own protocols to collect whole blood in K2EDTA tubes. For TCRbeta analysis, collaborator samples were shipped as frozen whole blood, as isolated PBMCs, or as DNA extracted from either sample type. At the junction V is shortened by 8 bases and J by 1 base, with 18 bases in between. CDR1 and CDR2 are read off the germline V gene (reference sequence) as GTSNPN and SVGIG. From cysteine to phenylalanine, the CDR3 is 15 amino acids long. Here the CDR3 DNA is all that survives: 45 bases in frame from base 1. For this clone: Which antigen it targets is not known. No quality values exist for individual bases; no much larger clone is one base distant.

Sequencing was carried out using peripheral blood. The rearrangement combines TRBV30 with TRBJ1-5, with no confidently assigned D gene. The sequence derives from a man aged 18-30 years with active or convalescent COVID-19. The nucleotide sequence is TGTGCCAGCTCCCCGGGTGGGAGAAGCAATCAGCCCCAGCATTTT. The translation is CASSPGGRSNQPQHF.